This TCR beta chain was captured by sequencing in a study of OX40 agonist ivuxolimab in advanced cancers. In the study overall: Prior anti-PD-1, anti-PD-L1 or anti-CTLA-4 therapy did not bar entry, and approximately 40% had some.

Germline V gene data show CDR1 as LNHDA and CDR2 as SQIVND (reference sequence). Trimming took 5 bases from V and 0 from J; bases not matched to a gene: 6. The CDR3 length is 18 residues. About this clone itself: The antigen remains unidentified.

Study conclusions and caveats: At 0.1 to 3.0 mg/kg, CD4+ and CD8+ blood T cells expanded clonally by week 6.

TCRdb's table, derived via immunoSEQ multiplex PCR, lists solely in-frame clones and lacks some. The repertoire holds about 79,000 clones, 88% seen once, with about 3.8% in the top ten. This receptor was obtained from an adult with an advanced solid tumor such as melanoma, head and neck, liver or kidney cancer. J is TRBJ2-1 and V is TRBV19; 14 bases match TRBD2. The material was CD4+ or CD8+ T cells sorted from blood, obtained in a trial of the OX40 agonist ivuxolimab. The CDR3 protein is CASSLGLAGVLSYNEQFF. DNA for the CDR3: TGTGCCAGTAGTCTGGGACTAGCGGGAGTCCTCTCCTACAATGAGCAGTTCTTC.